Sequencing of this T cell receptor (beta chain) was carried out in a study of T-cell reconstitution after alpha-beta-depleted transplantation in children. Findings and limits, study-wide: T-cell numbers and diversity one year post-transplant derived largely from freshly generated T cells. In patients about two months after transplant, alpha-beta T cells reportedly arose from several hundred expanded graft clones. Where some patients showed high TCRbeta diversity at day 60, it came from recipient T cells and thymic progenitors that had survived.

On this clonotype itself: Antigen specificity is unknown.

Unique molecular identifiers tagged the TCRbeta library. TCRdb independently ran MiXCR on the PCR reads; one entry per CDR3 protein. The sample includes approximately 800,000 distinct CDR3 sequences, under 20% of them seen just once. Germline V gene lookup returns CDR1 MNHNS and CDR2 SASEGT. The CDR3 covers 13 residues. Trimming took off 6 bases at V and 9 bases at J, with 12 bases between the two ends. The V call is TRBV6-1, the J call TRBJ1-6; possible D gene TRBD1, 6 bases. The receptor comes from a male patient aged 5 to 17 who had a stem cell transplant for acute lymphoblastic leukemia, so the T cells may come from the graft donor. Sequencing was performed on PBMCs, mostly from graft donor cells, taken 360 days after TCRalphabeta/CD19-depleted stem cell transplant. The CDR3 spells CASSTGLSSPLHF. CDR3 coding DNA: TGTGCCAGCAGCACAGGGTTGAGTTCACCCCTCCACTTT.